What follows are 11 T cell receptor beta chains derived from one specimen sequenced in a study of cytomegalovirus exposure and HLA in healthy donors. 60 Vbeta and 13 Jbeta primers were used in PCR. The protocol was immunoSEQ multiplex PCR, while the TCRdb copy is restricted to in-frame clones and leaves out a portion. Among about 97,000 clones, around 72% were seen once, and the ten largest hold roughly 3.5%. Sequenced sample: PBMCs. These receptor sequences come from a man aged 40-49 years in good health and CMV-seronegative.

Turning to this clone: This is likely a read error, given that the CDR3 carries no conserved phenylalanine or tryptophan at its end. The rearrangement joins TRBV7-6 to TRBJ1-4; D not certain. This CDR3 is 12 amino acids long. V dropped 2 bases and J dropped 8 bases, with 6 bases sitting between them. Germline V gene lookup returns CDR1 SGHVS and CDR2 FNYEAQ. The CDR3 loop reads CASSLSGEKLFV. The CDR3 DNA follows: TGTGCCAGCAGCTTATCGGGGGAAAAACTGTTTGTT.

This clone was seen just once. This sequence joins TRBV6-5 and TRBJ2-3; 11 bases agree with TRBD2. Losses at the gene ends were 0 bases for V and 4 bases for J; bases not matched to a gene: 3. The germline V gene has CDR1 MNHEY and CDR2 SVGAGI. The CDR3 runs to 16 residues. CDR3 in amino acids: CASSYSVAGGADTQYF. The CDR3 DNA sequence: TGTGCCAGCAGTTACTCCGTAGCGGGGGGGGCAGATACGCAGTATTTT.

V and J are TRBV6-5 and TRBJ1-2; 8 bases map to TRBD1. V shed 6 bases and J 6 bases; nucleotides not matched to a gene: 3. CDR3 size: 12 residues. In germline, CDR1 is MNHEY, CDR2 SVGAGI. The CDR3 loop reads CASRKQGDGYTF. As DNA, the CDR3 is TGTGCCAGCAGAAAACAGGGGGATGGCTACACCTTC.

The chain is built from TRBV25-1 and TRBJ2-3, with 9 bases lining up with TRBD2. This CDR3 spans 17 amino acids. CDR1 is MGHDK, CDR2 SYGVNS, per germline. V lost 3 bases to trimming and J lost 7 bases; unmatched junction nucleotides: 14. DNA of the CDR3: TGTGCCAGCAGTGACCTCCAGCTAGCGGGGCCAGGGAATACGCAGTATTTT. Translation: CASSDLQLAGPGNTQYF.

In this sample, this clone turned up once. This chain uses TRBV7-9 with TRBJ1-4; 7 bases line up with TRBD1. Germline lookup yields CDR1 SEHNR and CDR2 FQNEAQ (reference sequence). The CDR3 is 17 residues long. V was clipped by 0 bases and J by 0 bases; unmatched bases: 4. The CDR3 spells CASSLATGVATNEKLFF. CDR3 nucleotides: TGTGCCAGCAGCTTAGCAACAGGGGTTGCAACTAATGAAAAACTGTTTTTT.

The chain carries TRBV7-8 and TRBJ2-7; the match to TRBD2 covers 8 bases. J gave up 2 bases and V 4 bases, and 7 bases lay outside the gene matches. The CDR3 length is 15 residues. Germline lookup yields CDR1 SGHVS and CDR2 FQNEAQ. CDR3 bases: TGTGCCAGCAGCTCTAGGGGAGCGGGGGCCTACGAGCAGTACTTC. Protein: CASSSRGAGAYEQYF.

CDR3 region: CASSQEGEDEQYF. Here the CDR3 DNA reads TGCGCCAGCAGCCAAGAGGGCGAAGACGAGCAGTACTTC. The J gene is TRBJ2-7, the V gene TRBV4-3; D gene ambiguous. The CDR3 extends over 13 amino acids. CDR1 is LGHNA, CDR2 YSLEER, per germline. V gave up 0 bases and J gave up 5 bases, with 8 bases separating them.

The chain uses TRBV18 and TRBJ2-7, with 14 bases fitting TRBD2. The CDR3 runs to 15 residues. Germline loops: CDR1 KGHSH, CDR2 LQKENI. V gave up 3 bases and J gave up 7 bases; unmatched junction bases: 5. CDR3 DNA sequence: TGTGCCAGCTCACCGACTAGCGGGGGGGATTATGAGCAGTACTTC. It specifies CASSPTSGGDYEQYF.

This chain joins TRBV10-3 and TRBJ1-2; D may be TRBD1 (6 bases). This CDR3 spans 13 amino acids. Deletions cut 6 bases from V and 6 bases from J, with 14 bases between. CDR1 and CDR2 (germline): ENHRY, SYGVKD. The CDR3 coding sequence is TGTGCCATCAGCAACACAGGGTTGAATGGCTACACCTTC. Translating it yields CAISNTGLNGYTF.

The rearrangement joins TRBV2 to TRBJ2-6; D gene unclear. CDR3 length: 15 residues. Per germline, CDR1 SNHLY and CDR2 FYNNEI. Trimming removed 6 bases from V and 4 bases from J, with 13 bases in between. CDR3 loop: CASSPNRVGANVLTF. The CDR3 bases are TGTGCCAGCAGCCCCAATCGGGTCGGGGCCAACGTCCTGACTTTC.

The chain carries TRBV4-1 and TRBJ2-3, with 8 bases that match TRBD2. V was pared by 4 bases and J by 4 bases, with 10 bases of the junction left unmatched. CDR3 length: 16 amino acids. Germline values: CDR1 MGHRA, CDR2 YSYEKL. CDR3 sequence reads: CASSPNPGGNSDTQYF. CDR3 bases: TGCGCCAGCAGCCCCAACCCGGGGGGGAATTCAGATACGCAGTATTTT.